The clone carrying this TCR beta chain occurred many times. The CDR3 extends over 15 amino acids. The germline V gene encodes CDR1 MNHNS and CDR2 SASEGT. Trimming removed 1 base from V and 7 bases from J, with 11 bases in between. The data were taken from a study of blood T cells in healthy people across ages. The second PCR ran 7 to 11 cycles with a sample-barcoded 5' primer and J-beta primers. One entry per CDR3 protein, called by TCRdb with MiXCR from the 5' RACE reads. The table lists about 930,000 distinct CDR3 sequences, 25% to 30% of them singletons. The data also belong to a second study, concerning T cells of mothers and their children. From that paper: For related and unrelated pairs alike, thymic selection shapes TCR recombination output similarly. Clones that were microchimeric and persistent were not detected among T cells.

The sample was blood. The clonotype originates from a woman aged 40 to 49 in good health. The rearrangement joins TRBV6-1 to TRBJ1-6; D call uncertain. The CDR3 loop is CASSEDRAANSPLHF. DNA for the CDR3: TGTGCCAGCAGTGAAGATCGGGCGGCGAATTCACCCCTCCACTTT.